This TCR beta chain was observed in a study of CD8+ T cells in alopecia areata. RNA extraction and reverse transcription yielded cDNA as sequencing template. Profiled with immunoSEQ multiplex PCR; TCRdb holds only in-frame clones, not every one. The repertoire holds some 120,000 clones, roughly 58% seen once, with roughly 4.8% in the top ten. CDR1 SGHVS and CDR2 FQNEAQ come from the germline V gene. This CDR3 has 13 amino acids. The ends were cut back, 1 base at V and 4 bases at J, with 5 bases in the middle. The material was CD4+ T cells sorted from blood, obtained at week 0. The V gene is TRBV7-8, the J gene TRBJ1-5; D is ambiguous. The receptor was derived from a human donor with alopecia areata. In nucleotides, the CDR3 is TGTGCCAGCAGCTTAGTCGGTAATCAGCCCCAGCATTTT. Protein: CASSLVGNQPQHF.